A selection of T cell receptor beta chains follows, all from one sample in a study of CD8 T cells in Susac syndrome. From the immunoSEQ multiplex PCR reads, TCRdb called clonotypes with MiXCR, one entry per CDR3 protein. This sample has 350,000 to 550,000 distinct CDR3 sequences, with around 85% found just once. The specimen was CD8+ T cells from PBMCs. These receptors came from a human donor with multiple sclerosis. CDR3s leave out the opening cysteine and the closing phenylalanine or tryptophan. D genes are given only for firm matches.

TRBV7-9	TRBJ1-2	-	ASSLGAEDNNYGYT
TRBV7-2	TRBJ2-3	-	AGSLGWGGPTDTQY
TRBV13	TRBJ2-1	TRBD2	ASSPDDRGVNEQF
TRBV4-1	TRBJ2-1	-	ASSQGTLSSYNEQF
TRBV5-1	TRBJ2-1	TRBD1	ASSVDRGDNEQF
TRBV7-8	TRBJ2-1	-	ASIYAGTWDNEQF
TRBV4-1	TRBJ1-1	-	ASSLLGSAF
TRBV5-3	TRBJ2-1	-	ARSLLGPSYNEQF
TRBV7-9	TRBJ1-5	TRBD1	ASSLSSPGQSNQPQH
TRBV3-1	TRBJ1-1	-	ASSQDFRGWGTKAF
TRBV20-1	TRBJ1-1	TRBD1	SAPPGTGNGMPEAF
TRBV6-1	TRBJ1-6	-	ASSPRPGSLGSPLH
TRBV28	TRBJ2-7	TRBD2	ASSRRGGRVYEQY
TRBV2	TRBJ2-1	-	ASRRLGGNEQF
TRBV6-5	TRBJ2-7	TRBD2	ATSFGGGSYEQY
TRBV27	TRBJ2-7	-	ASSLSGQGPPYEQY
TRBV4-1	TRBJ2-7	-	ASSQDWGREQY
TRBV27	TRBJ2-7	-	ASSSRWRGQRSYEQY
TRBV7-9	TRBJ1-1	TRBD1	ASSPGQETEAF
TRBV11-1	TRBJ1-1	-	ASSFTGIEAF
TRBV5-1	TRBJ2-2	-	ASSYLRWLGGELF
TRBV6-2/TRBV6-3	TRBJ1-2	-	ASSYSNPSYGYT
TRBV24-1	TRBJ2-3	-	ATSDSGHRDPDTQY
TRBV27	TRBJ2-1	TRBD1	ASSLGTVNEQF
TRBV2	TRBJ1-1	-	AKMTGSGTEAF
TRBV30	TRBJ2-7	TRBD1	AWSTGGAYEQY
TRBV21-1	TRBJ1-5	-	ASFFMWQDQPQH
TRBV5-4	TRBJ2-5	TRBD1	ASRPGGWKTQY
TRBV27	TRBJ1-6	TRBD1	ASSLWSGGSNSPLH
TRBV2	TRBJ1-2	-	ASSEGSGESAIYGYT
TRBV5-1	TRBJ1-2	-	ASSSTSNYGYT
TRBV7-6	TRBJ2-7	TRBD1	ASSMDRGHEQY
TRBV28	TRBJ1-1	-	ASRRVVEAF
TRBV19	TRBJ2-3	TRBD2	ASSIITSESTDTQY
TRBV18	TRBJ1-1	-	ANSRARIYQGVNTEAF